Below, 20 T cell receptor beta chains from the same sample are listed, as sequenced in a study of cytomegalovirus exposure and HLA in healthy donors (dated by TCRdb to between 2016 and 2019). The method was the immunoSEQ multiplex PCR assay. The multiplex PCR relied on a mix of 60 forward primers for TCR Vbeta segments and 13 reverse primers for TCR Jbeta segments. Sourced from immuneACCESS, this table was stored by TCRdb with only in-frame sequences that have V and J called. A share of the clones is absent; for the studies checked, an unresolved V gene accounts for under half, and the remainder has no known explanation. This sample holds about 100,000 clones; around 74% were observed only once. The ten largest clonotypes hold roughly 6.9% of the sample. The sequenced sample was PBMCs. These TCRs come from a man aged 40-55 years in good health and CMV-seropositive.

The J gene is TRBJ2-4, the V gene TRBV28, with D possibly being TRBD1 (6 bases). Looked up from germline, CDR1 is MDHEN and CDR2 is SYDVKM. The CDR3 covers 15 residues. V gave up 8 bases and J gave up 6 bases, with 20 bases separating them. The CDR3 sequence is CASRDGPGQTNIQYF. The CDR3 DNA sequence: TGTGCCAGCCGAGATGGTCCGGGACAAACAAACATTCAGTACTTC.

The chain combines TRBV10-2 with TRBJ2-2; perhaps TRBD1 as D (6 bases). There are 13 residues in the CDR3. Germline-derived CDR1 and CDR2 are WSHSY and SAAADI. Trimming shortened V by 8 bases and J by 6 bases, and 13 bases separated the two germline ends. Written as DNA, the CDR3 is TGCGCCAGCGGGGAACAGGGACCCGGGGAGCTGTTTTTT. Encoded protein: CASGEQGPGELFF.

J is TRBJ1-1 and V is TRBV18, with 9 bases lining up with TRBD1. Trimming removed 2 bases from V and 0 bases from J; junction bases left unmatched: 7. The germline V gene encodes CDR1 KGHSH and CDR2 LQKENI. CDR3 size: 17 residues. The CDR3: CASSPKDRGGMNTEAFF. The CDR3, as DNA: TGTGCCAGCTCACCAAAGGACAGGGGTGGGATGAACACTGAAGCTTTCTTT.

The V gene is TRBV5-6, the J gene TRBJ2-5; 10 bases match TRBD1. The germline CDR1 and CDR2 sequences are SGHDT and YYEEEE. The CDR3 covers 16 residues. The J segment lost 1 base and the V segment lost 3 bases, leaving 6 bases of the junction unmatched. In DNA, the CDR3 is TGTGCCAGCAGCTGGGGGACAGGGGCGCTCCAAGAGACCCAGTACTTC. Encoded protein: CASSWGTGALQETQYF.

The rearrangement uses TRBV4-1 and TRBJ1-1, with no clear D. The CDR3 runs to 13 residues. With 2 bases removed from V and 3 bases from J, the gap between germline ends came to 7 bases. In germline, CDR1 is MGHRA, CDR2 YSYEKL. The CDR3 bases are TGCGCCAGCAGCCAAAACCGGGACACTGAAGCTTTCTTT. This gives the protein CASSQNRDTEAFF.

The rearrangement links TRBV7-9 to TRBJ1-1, with D perhaps matching TRBD1 (6 bases). Trimming stripped 1 base from V and 1 base from J, with 10 bases between. Germline loops: CDR1 SEHNR, CDR2 FQNEAQ (reference sequence). The CDR3 is 15 residues long. The CDR3 loop is CASSLEAGANTEAFF. CDR3 in DNA: TGTGCCAGCAGCTTAGAGGCAGGGGCGAACACTGAAGCTTTCTTT.

The V call is TRBV5-8, the J call TRBJ2-5, with 8 bases that match TRBD1. The CDR3 contains 16 residues. V lost 2 bases, J lost 4 bases, and 10 bases stayed unmatched. Germline V CDR1 and CDR2: SGHTS, YDEGEE. The CDR3 reads CASSFARGLGGETQYF. The CDR3 DNA reads as TGTGCCAGCAGCTTCGCCAGGGGGCTTGGAGGAGAGACCCAGTACTTC.

The V and J genes are TRBV10-2 and TRBJ1-6; TRBD1 might be the D (5 bases). Germline values: CDR1 WSHSY, CDR2 SAAADI. Trimming took 5 bases from V and 4 from J, leaving 15 bases between them. The CDR3 is made up of 16 amino acids. CDR3 bases: TGCGCCAGCAGTTTCGACAGACGAGAGTATAATTCACCCCTCCACTTT. Residues: CASSFDRREYNSPLHF.

The CDR3 region is CASSRPGLSQDTQYF. The CDR3, as DNA: TGTGCCAGCAGCCGACCCGGACTCTCCCAAGATACGCAGTATTTT. The chain has TRBV11-2 and TRBJ2-3; maybe TRBD2 (5 bases). Germline V gene lookup returns CDR1 SGHAT and CDR2 FQNNGV. Trimming left V 5 bases short and J 5 bases short, with 17 bases between. The CDR3 is 15 residues long.

V gene TRBV10-3 combines with J gene TRBJ2-2, with D maybe TRBD1 (6 bases). Germline assignment: CDR1 ENHRY and CDR2 SYGVKD. The germline V and J ends were trimmed by 4 bases and 6 bases, with 12 bases remaining between them. CDR3 length: 14 amino acids. CDR3 sequence reads: CAISAQGLAGELFF. CDR3 bases: TGTGCCATCAGTGCACAGGGTCTAGCCGGGGAGCTGTTTTTT.

This clone was seen only a few times. V gene TRBV5-4 combines with J gene TRBJ2-7, with TRBD2 identical over 8 bases. The ends lost 4 bases at V and 7 bases at J; junction bases unmatched: 13. The germline V gene has CDR1 SGHNT and CDR2 YYREEE (reference sequence). This CDR3 has 15 amino acids. CDR3 nucleotides: TGTGCCAGCAGCAGCTACGGGGGGGCAACGGGGGAGCAGTACTTC. Translation gives CASSSYGGATGEQYF.

V gene TRBV4-3 combines with J gene TRBJ2-7, with D unresolved. The CDR3 totals 13 residues. V lost 1 base and J lost 5, with 9 bases in between. Germline lookup yields CDR1 LGHNA and CDR2 YSLEER. The CDR3 DNA sequence: TGCGCCAGCAGCCAAGCTGGCACCCACGAGCAGTACTTC. It specifies CASSQAGTHEQYF.

The chain employs TRBV5-1 and TRBJ2-3; a possible D gene is TRBD2 (6 bases). Germline V gene sequence: CDR1 SGHRS, CDR2 YFSETQ. The CDR3 length is 14 residues. Trimming removed 6 bases at V and 0 bases at J, with 11 bases between. CDR3 in amino acids: CASTLGTSTDTQYF. As DNA, the CDR3 is TGCGCCAGCACTCTAGGGACTAGCACAGATACGCAGTATTTT.

The rearrangement uses TRBV11-2 and TRBJ2-7, with TRBD2 matching 9 bases. The J segment lost 7 bases and the V segment lost 4 bases, leaving 8 bases of the junction unmatched. This CDR3 comprises 14 residues. In germline, CDR1 is SGHAT, CDR2 FQNNGV. The CDR3: CASSSLAGRVEQYF. The CDR3 coding sequence is TGTGCCAGCAGCTCACTAGCGGGTCGGGTTGAGCAGTACTTC.

The sample holds a few counts of this clone. The V gene is TRBV28, the J gene TRBJ2-5; TRBD2 agrees at 9 bases. Germline trimming cut 5 bases from V and 5 bases from J; bases unmatched to any gene: 15. Germline V lookup: CDR1 MDHEN, CDR2 SYDVKM. The CDR3 loop spans 17 amino acids. CDR3 amino acids: CASSAWTSDLRRETQYF. CDR3 DNA: TGTGCCAGCAGTGCCTGGACTAGCGACCTCCGAAGGGAGACCCAGTACTTC.

This chain joins TRBV4-1 and TRBJ2-3; TRBD2 matches 9 bases. CDR1 and CDR2 (germline): MGHRA, YSYEKL. The CDR3 covers 13 residues. V dropped 5 bases and J dropped 8; count of bases not matched to a gene: 5. The CDR3 nucleotides are TGCGCCAGCAGCTCGCGCGGGGGGGTTACGCAGTATTTT. Translation: CASSSRGGVTQYF.

The chain is built from TRBV10-1 and TRBJ2-7; D may be TRBD2 (6 bases). The CDR3 has 13 amino acids. Trimming took 4 bases from V and 3 from J, leaving 10 bases between them. Germline assignment: CDR1 WNHNN and CDR2 SYGVQD (reference sequence). The CDR3 nucleotides are TGCGCCAGCAGTGTATACGGGAGCTACGAGCAGTACTTC. Translating it yields CASSVYGSYEQYF.

The V gene is TRBV10-2, the J gene TRBJ2-7; 7 positions match TRBD2. V lost 4 bases and J lost 1; bases outside the gene matches: 7. The CDR3 spans 15 residues. Germline V gene data show CDR1 as WSHSY and CDR2 as SAAADI. CDR3 loop: CASSVSWGGSYEQYF. The DNA of the CDR3 is TGCGCCAGCAGTGTGTCTTGGGGGGGGTCCTACGAGCAGTACTTC.

The chain couples TRBV4-1 to TRBJ2-1, with 8 bases fitting TRBD2. The V gene's germline CDR1 is MGHRA and CDR2 YSYEKL. The CDR3 covers 16 residues. Unmatched junction bases numbered 5, after V lost 2 bases and J lost 2 bases. CDR3 sequence: CASSQSTSGTYNEQFF. Written as DNA, the CDR3 is TGCGCCAGCAGCCAAAGTACTAGCGGAACCTACAATGAGCAGTTCTTC.

The chain has TRBV5-6 and TRBJ2-2, with a tentative D call TRBD1 (5 bases). The V end lost 3 bases, the J end lost 9 bases, and 9 bases lay between the germline ends. The CDR3 runs 12 residues. From germline, CDR1 is SGHDT and CDR2 YYEEEE. The CDR3 DNA follows: TGTGCCAGCAGCTCAGGGAACCGGGAGCTGTTTTTT. This codes for CASSSGNRELFF.